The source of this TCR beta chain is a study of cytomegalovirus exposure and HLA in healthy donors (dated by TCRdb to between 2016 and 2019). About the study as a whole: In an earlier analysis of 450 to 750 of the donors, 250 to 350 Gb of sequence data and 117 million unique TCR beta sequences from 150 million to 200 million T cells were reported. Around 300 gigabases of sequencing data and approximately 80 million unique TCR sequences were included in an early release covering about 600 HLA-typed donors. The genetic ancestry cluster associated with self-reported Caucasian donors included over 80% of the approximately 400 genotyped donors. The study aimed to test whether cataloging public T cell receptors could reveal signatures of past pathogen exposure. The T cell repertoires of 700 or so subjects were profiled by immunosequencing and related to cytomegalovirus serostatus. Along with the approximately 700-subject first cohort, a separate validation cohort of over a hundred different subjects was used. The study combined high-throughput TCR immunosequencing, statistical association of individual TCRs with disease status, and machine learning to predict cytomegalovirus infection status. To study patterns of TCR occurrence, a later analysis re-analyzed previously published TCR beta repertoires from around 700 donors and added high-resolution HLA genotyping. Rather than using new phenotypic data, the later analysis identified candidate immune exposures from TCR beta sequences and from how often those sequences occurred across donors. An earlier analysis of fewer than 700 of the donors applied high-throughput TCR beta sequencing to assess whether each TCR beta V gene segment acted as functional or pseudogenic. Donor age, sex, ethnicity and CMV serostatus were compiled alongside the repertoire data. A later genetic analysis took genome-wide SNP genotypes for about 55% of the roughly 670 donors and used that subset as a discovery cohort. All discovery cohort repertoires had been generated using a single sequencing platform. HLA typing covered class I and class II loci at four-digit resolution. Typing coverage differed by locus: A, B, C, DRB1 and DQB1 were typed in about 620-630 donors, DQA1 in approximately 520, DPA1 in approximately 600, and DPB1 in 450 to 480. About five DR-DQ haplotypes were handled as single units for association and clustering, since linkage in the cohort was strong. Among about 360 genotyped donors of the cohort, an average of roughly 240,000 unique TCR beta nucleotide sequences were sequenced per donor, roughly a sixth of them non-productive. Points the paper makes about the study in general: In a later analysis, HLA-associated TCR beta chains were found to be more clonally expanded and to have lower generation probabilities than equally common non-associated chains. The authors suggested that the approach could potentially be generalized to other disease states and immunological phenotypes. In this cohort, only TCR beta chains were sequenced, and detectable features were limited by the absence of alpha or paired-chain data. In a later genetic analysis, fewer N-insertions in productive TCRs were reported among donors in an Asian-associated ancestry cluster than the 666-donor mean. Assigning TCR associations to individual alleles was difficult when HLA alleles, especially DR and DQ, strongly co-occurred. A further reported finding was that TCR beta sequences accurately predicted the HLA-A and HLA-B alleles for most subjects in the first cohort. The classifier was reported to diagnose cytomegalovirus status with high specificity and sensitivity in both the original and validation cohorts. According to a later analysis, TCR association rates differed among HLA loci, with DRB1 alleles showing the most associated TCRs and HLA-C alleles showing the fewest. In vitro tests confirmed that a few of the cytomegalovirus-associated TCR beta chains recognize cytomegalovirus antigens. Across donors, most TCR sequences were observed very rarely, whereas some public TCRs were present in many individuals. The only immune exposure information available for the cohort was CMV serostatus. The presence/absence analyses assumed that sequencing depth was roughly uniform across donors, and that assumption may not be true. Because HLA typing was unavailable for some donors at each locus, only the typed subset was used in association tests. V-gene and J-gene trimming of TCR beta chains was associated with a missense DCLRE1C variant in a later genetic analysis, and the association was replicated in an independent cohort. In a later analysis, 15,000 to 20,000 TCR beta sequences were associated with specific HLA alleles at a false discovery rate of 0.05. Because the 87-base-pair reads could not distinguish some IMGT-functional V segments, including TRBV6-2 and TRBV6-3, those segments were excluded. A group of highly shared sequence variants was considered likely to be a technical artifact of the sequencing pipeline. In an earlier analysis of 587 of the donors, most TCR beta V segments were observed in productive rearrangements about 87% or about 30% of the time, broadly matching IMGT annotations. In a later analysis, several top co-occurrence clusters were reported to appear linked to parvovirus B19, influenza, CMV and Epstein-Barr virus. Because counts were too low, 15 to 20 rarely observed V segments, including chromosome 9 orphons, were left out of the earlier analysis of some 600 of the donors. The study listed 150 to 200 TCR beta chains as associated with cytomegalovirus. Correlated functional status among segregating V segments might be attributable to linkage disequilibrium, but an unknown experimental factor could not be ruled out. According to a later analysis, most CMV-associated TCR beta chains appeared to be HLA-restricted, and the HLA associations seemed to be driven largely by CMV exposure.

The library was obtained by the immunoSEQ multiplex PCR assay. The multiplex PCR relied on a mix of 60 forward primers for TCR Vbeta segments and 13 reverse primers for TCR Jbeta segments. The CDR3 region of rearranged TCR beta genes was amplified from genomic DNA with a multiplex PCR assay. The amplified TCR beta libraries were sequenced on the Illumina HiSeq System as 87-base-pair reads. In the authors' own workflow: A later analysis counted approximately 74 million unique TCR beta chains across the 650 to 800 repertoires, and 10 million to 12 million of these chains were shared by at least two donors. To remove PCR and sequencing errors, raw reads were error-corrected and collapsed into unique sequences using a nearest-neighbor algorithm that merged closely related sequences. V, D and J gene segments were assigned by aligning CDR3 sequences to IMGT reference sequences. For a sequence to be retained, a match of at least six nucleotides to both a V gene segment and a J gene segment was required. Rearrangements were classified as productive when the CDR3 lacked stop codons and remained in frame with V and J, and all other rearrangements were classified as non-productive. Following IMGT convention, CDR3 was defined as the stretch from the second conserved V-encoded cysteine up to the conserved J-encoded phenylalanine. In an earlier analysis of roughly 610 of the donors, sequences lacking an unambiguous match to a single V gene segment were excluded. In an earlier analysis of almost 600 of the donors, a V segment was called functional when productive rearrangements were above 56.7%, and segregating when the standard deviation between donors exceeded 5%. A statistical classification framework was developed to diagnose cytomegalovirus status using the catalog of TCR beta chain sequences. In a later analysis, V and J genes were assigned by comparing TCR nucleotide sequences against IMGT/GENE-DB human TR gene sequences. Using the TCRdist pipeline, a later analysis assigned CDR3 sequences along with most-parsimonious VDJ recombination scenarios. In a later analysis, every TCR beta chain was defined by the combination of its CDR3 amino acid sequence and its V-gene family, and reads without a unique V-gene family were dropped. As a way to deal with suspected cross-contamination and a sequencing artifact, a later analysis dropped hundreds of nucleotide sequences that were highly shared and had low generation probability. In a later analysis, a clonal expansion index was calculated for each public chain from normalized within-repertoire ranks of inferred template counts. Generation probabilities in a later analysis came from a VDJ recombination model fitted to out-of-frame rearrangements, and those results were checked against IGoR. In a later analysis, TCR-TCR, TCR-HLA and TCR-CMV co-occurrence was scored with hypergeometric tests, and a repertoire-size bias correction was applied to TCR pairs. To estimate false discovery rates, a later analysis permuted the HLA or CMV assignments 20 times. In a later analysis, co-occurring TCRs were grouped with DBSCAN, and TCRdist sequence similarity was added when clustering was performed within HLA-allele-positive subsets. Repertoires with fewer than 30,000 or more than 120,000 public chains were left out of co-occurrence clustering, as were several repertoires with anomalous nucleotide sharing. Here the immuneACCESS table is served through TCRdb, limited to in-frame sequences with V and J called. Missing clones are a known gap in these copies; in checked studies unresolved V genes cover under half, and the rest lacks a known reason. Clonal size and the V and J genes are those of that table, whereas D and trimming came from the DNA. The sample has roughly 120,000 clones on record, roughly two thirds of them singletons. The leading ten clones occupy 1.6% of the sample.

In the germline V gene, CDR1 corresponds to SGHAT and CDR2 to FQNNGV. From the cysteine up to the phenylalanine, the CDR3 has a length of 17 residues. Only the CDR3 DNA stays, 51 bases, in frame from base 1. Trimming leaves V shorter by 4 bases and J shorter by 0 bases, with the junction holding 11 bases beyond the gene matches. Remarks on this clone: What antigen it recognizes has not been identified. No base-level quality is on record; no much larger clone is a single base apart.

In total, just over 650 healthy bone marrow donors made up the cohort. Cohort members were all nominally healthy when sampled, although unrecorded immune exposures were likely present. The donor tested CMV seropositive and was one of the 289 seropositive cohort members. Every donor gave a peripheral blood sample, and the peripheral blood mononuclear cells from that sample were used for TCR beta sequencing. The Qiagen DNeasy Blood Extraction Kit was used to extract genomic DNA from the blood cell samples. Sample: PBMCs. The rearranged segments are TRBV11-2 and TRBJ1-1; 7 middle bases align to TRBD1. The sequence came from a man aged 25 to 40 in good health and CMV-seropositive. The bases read TGTGCCAGCAGCTCCATCCGACAGGGTATAATGAACACTGAAGCTTTCTTT. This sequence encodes CASSSIRQGIMNTEAFF.